Below, one T cell receptor (beta chain) is given with its context. Its antigen is not identified. Combining a sample-barcoded 5' primer with a J-beta primer mix, a second PCR ran for about 7 to 11 cycles. TCRdb fed the 5' RACE reads into MiXCR, producing one record per CDR3 protein. The data show about 1,400,000 distinct CDR3 sequences, with approximately 38% seen just once and 7.9% held by the top ten. Deletions cut 7 bases from V and 5 bases from J, with 14 bases between. Looked up from germline, CDR1 is MNHEY and CDR2 is SVGAGI. This CDR3 has 13 amino acids. Donors were systemically healthy Caucasian individuals from Russia aged roughly 6 to 90 years. The sample belongs to a study of blood T cells in healthy people across ages. Study-level findings and limits: PBMCs that were unsorted prevented a conclusive naive versus antigen-experienced comparison.

Material for sequencing was blood. The TCR was taken from a woman aged 18-35 years in good health. The gene calls are TRBV6-5 and TRBJ1-2; maybe TRBD1 (5 bases). The CDR3 nucleotides are TGTGCCAGCACCCTCGGGACTTCGTATGGCTACACCTTC. This sequence encodes CASTLGTSYGYTF.